One sample yielded the 27 T cell receptor beta chains listed below, sequenced in a study of T-cell reconstitution after alpha-beta-depleted transplantation in children. Library preparation (for TCRbeta) was performed with unique molecular identifiers. Using its own MiXCR run on the PCR reads, TCRdb lists one record per CDR3 protein. The profile shows 780,000 or so distinct CDR3 sequences, around 17% of them singletons. The specimen was PBMCs, mostly from graft donor cells, collected 360 days after TCRalphabeta/CD19-depleted stem cell transplant. The receptors shown here come from a male patient younger than 18 who had a stem cell transplant for acute lymphoblastic leukemia, so the T cells may come from the graft donor.

The rearrangement links TRBV29-1 to TRBJ2-1; 11 positions agree with TRBD2. J lost 5 bases, V lost 4 bases, and 4 bases had no gene match. CDR1 is SQVTM and CDR2 is ANQGSEA in the germline V gene. CDR3 length: 14 residues. Here the CDR3 reads CSVGVAGGNNEQFF. The DNA for the CDR3 is TGCAGCGTTGGGGTAGCGGGAGGGAACAATGAGCAGTTCTTC.

Ten or more counts support this clonotype. V gene TRBV28 combines with J gene TRBJ1-6; the D is unclear. CDR1 MDHEN and CDR2 SYDVKM come from the germline V gene. This CDR3 comprises 12 residues. V gave up 5 bases and J gave up 8 bases, with 7 bases separating them. The CDR3 reads CASSDWYSPLHF. Here the CDR3 DNA reads TGTGCCAGCAGTGATTGGTATTCACCCCTCCACTTT.

The sample holds many counts of this clonotype. The CDR3 bases are TGTGCCACCAGTGATACTAGCGGGTGTTTGTACTTC. Translating gives CATSDTSGCLYF. The chain has TRBV24-1 and TRBJ2-7; 9 bases align to TRBD2. The CDR3 is made up of 12 amino acids. CDR1 is KGHDR and CDR2 is SFDVKD in the germline V gene. Germline trimming cut 3 bases from V and 12 bases from J; bases unmatched to any gene: 5.

This clonotype was counted only a few times. The chain links TRBV15 to TRBJ2-2; no definite D call. Germline loops: CDR1 LNHNV, CDR2 YYDKDF (reference sequence). Trimming cost V 1 base and J 1 base, with 7 bases left between them. The CDR3 contains 15 residues. Here the CDR3 DNA reads TGTGCCACCAGCAGAGGGTTAGGGAACACCGGGGAGCTGTTTTTT. Encoded protein: CATSRGLGNTGELFF.

V is TRBV27 and J is TRBJ2-1; weak D call: TRBD2 (6 bases). CDR3 length equals 17 residues. The germline CDR1 and CDR2 sequences are MNHEY and SMNVEV (reference sequence). V was trimmed by 4 bases and J by 0 bases, leaving 16 bases between them. For the CDR3, the DNA is TGTGCCAGCAGTTCATCCCTTCTAGCGAACTCCTACAATGAGCAGTTCTTC. Translated: CASSSSLLANSYNEQFF.

V usage is TRBV25-1 and J usage is TRBJ1-1; no reliable D call. V lost 6 bases, J lost 1 base, and 15 bases lay in between. CDR3 length equals 15 residues. Germline CDR1 reads MGHDK; CDR2 reads SYGVNS. The CDR3, as DNA: TGTGCCAGCAGCTCCGCCATCGGCGGGAACACTGAAGCTTTCTTT. Protein sequence: CASSSAIGGNTEAFF.

The sample holds a few counts of this clonotype. The V gene is TRBV5-1, the J gene TRBJ2-7; 7 positions agree with TRBD1. Germline trimming cut 5 bases from V and 2 bases from J; bases unmatched to any gene: 13. Germline V CDR1 and CDR2: SGHRS, YFSETQ. CDR3 length: 16 residues. DNA for the CDR3: TGCGCCAGCAGAGCAACATACGGGACAGCTACCTACGAGCAGTACTTC. Its protein product is CASRATYGTATYEQYF.

The gene calls are TRBV4-1 and TRBJ2-7; no clear D gene. The V gene lost 1 base and the J gene lost 2 bases, with 9 bases spanning the gap. The CDR3 extends over 14 amino acids. Germline V gene data show CDR1 as MGHRA and CDR2 as YSYEKL. CDR3 sequence (DNA): TGCGCCAGCAGCCAAGGTCATATAACCTACGAGCAGTACTTC. Translating gives CASSQGHITYEQYF.

This clonotype turned up a few times. The J gene is TRBJ2-1, the V gene TRBV2; perhaps TRBD2 as D (5 bases). The CDR3 runs to 15 residues. V dropped 4 bases and J dropped 0 bases, with 10 bases sitting between them. The germline gives CDR1 SNHLY, CDR2 FYNNEI. CDR3 coding DNA: TGTGCCAGCAGTGGGGAGTTTAGCTCCTACAATGAGCAGTTCTTC. Its protein is CASSGEFSSYNEQFF.

This clonotype showed up just a few times. This sequence joins TRBV27 and TRBJ2-3; 13 bases are shared with TRBD2. Germline values: CDR1 MNHEY, CDR2 SMNVEV (reference sequence). J was trimmed by 0 bases and V by 5 bases; bases with no gene match: 2. The CDR3 is 16 amino acids. The CDR3: CASSRTSGSSTDTQYF. The CDR3 DNA sequence: TGTGCCAGCAGTCGGACTAGCGGGAGTAGCACAGATACGCAGTATTTT.

This clonotype came up a few times. The chain joins TRBV5-1 to TRBJ2-7; no definite D call. Germline CDR1 is SGHRS and CDR2 is YFSETQ. Between the trimmed V and J ends, which lost 1 base and 7 bases, there was a span of 9 bases. The CDR3 runs 12 residues. Here the CDR3 reads CASSLNNLEQYF. CDR3 in DNA: TGCGCCAGCAGCTTGAACAACTTAGAGCAGTACTTC. The entire variable domain, with the rest obtained from reference TRBV5-1 and TRBJ2-7, is as follows: KAGVTQTPRYLIKTRGQQVTLSCSPISGHRSVSWYQQTPGQGLQFLFEYFSETQRNKGNFPGRFSGRQFSNSRSEMNVSTLELGDSALYLCASSLNNLEQYFGPGTRLTVT.

This clonotype was seen only a few times. The rearrangement joins TRBV4-1 to TRBJ2-3; D not resolved. Trimming took off 4 bases at V and 3 bases at J, with 14 bases between the two ends. CDR1 is MGHRA and CDR2 is YSYEKL in the germline V gene. The CDR3 totals 15 residues. The CDR3 protein is CASSRLTEPTDTQYF. As DNA, the CDR3 is TGCGCCAGCAGCCGCCTTACCGAGCCTACAGATACGCAGTATTTT.

The chain joins TRBV20-1 to TRBJ2-7, with 8 bases aligning to TRBD2. Trimming removed 2 bases from V and 6 bases from J; junction bases left unmatched: 6. Per germline, CDR1 DFQATT and CDR2 SNEGSKA (reference sequence). The CDR3 contains 13 residues. CDR3 in DNA: TGCAGTGCTAGACGGGAGGGCTTGTTCGAGCAGTACTTC. It codes for CSARREGLFEQYF.

The table lists this clonotype with a few counts. The V call is TRBV10-3, the J call TRBJ2-3, with D maybe TRBD1 (6 bases). CDR3 length: 14 residues. V lost 6 bases and J 4 bases, leaving 14 bases between the germline ends. CDR1 and CDR2 from the germline V gene are ENHRY and SYGVKD. CDR3 nucleotide sequence: TGTGCCATCAGCGGCAGGGGCAGGGCAGATACGCAGTATTTT. Translating it yields CAISGRGRADTQYF.

There are many counts of this clonotype. This chain connects TRBV7-9 to TRBJ2-1; 8 bases match TRBD1. Germline loops: CDR1 SEHNR, CDR2 FQNEAQ (reference sequence). J was trimmed by 2 bases and V by 5 bases; bases with no gene match: 5. The CDR3 is 15 amino acids. CDR3 amino acids: CASSPDRGTYNEQFF. In DNA, the CDR3 is TGTGCCAGCAGCCCCGACAGGGGAACCTACAATGAGCAGTTCTTC.

The chain links TRBV5-1 to TRBJ1-1; the match to TRBD1 covers 9 bases. The CDR3 length is 14 residues. The V gene end was trimmed by 1 base and the J gene end by 7 bases; junction bases not matched to a gene: 5. CDR1 SGHRS and CDR2 YFSETQ come from the germline V gene. The CDR3 DNA is TGCGCCAGCAGCTTGACAGGGGGCAGTGTTGAAGCTTTCTTT. It yields the protein CASSLTGGSVEAFF.

The sample holds many counts of this clonotype. V is TRBV7-8 and J is TRBJ2-1, with 7 bases lining up with TRBD1. The CDR3 has 15 residues. The germline CDR1 and CDR2 sequences are SGHVS and FQNEAQ. V lost 5 bases, J lost 2 bases, and 6 bases stayed unmatched. The CDR3 DNA follows: TGTGCCAGCAGCCAACCTGGGACAGCCTACAATGAGCAGTTCTTC. Translated: CASSQPGTAYNEQFF.

This clonotype was seen more than once but under ten times. CDR3 bases: TGTGCCAGCAGCCGCCGGGAGCTTCTAGGGGAGCTGTTTTTT. Its translation is CASSRRELLGELFF. The chain carries TRBV7-9 and TRBJ2-2, with D possibly TRBD2 on 6 matching bases. The ends were cut back, 5 bases at V and 8 bases at J, with 15 bases in the middle. Germline values: CDR1 SEHNR, CDR2 FQNEAQ (reference sequence). This CDR3 is 14 amino acids long.

This clonotype was detected only a few times. This chain joins TRBV20-1 and TRBJ2-2; D ambiguous. Deletions cut 3 bases from V and 6 bases from J, with 17 bases between. The CDR3 loop spans 15 amino acids. Looked up from germline, CDR1 is DFQATT and CDR2 is SNEGSKA (reference sequence). The CDR3 reads CSASRKGRRAGELFF. The CDR3 DNA sequence: TGCAGTGCTAGCCGAAAGGGAAGAAGGGCCGGGGAGCTGTTTTTT.

The chain combines TRBV6-1 with TRBJ2-3; 7 bases match TRBD1. The V gene's germline CDR1 is MNHNS and CDR2 SASEGT. V was clipped by 7 bases and J by 1 base; unmatched bases: 11. The CDR3 has 16 residues. CDR3 DNA: TGTGCCAGCAACCCCCGACAGGGTTTGCGCACAGATACGCAGTATTTT. As protein: CASNPRQGLRTDTQYF.

The gene calls are TRBV27 and TRBJ2-7; 7 nucleotides match TRBD2. Germline-derived CDR1 and CDR2 are MNHEY and SMNVEV (reference sequence). The CDR3 is 15 amino acids. With 2 bases clipped from V and 4 bases from J, the junction kept 8 bases outside the gene matches. The CDR3 reads CASSLTVDGRYEQYF. In DNA, the CDR3 is TGTGCCAGCAGTTTAACCGTCGACGGGAGGTACGAGCAGTACTTC.

CDR3 sequence reads: CASSAGTGETYEQYF. CDR3 bases: TGTGCCAGCAGCGCCGGGACAGGGGAAACCTACGAGCAGTACTTC. The chain combines TRBV5-5 with TRBJ2-7, with 10 positions matching TRBD1. The CDR3 sequence is 15 residues long. Germline V CDR1 and CDR2: SGHKS, YYEKEE (reference sequence). Trimming removed 4 bases from V and 2 bases from J; junction bases left unmatched: 6.

Only a few counts were recorded for this clonotype. The J gene is TRBJ2-7, the V gene TRBV27; no firm D call. This CDR3 region has 15 residues. Between the trimmed V and J ends, which lost 0 bases and 3 bases, there was a span of 12 bases. Germline CDR1 MNHEY, CDR2 SMNVEV (reference sequence). The CDR3 protein is CASSLSAGWGYEQYF. The CDR3 DNA follows: TGTGCCAGCAGTTTATCGGCAGGCTGGGGCTACGAGCAGTACTTC.

The table lists this clonotype with a few counts. The V call is TRBV12-3 or TRBV12-4, the J call TRBJ2-4, with D possibly being TRBD2 (6 bases). The V end was cut by 4 bases, the J end by 7 bases, with 20 bases between. The CDR3 sequence is 16 residues long. CDR3 protein: CASSWLPGLVGNIQYF. In nucleotides, the CDR3 is TGTGCCAGCAGTTGGCTTCCGGGACTTGTTGGGAACATTCAGTACTTC.

There are a few counts of this clonotype. The V call is TRBV4-1, the J call TRBJ2-3; D gene unclear. The CDR3 consists of 18 residues. Trimming shortened V by 1 base and J by 0 bases, and 17 bases separated the two germline ends. Germline lookup yields CDR1 MGHRA and CDR2 YSYEKL. Here the CDR3 DNA reads TGCGCCAGCAGCCAAGTCGGAATCTGGGCACCTAGCACAGATACGCAGTATTTT. Its protein is CASSQVGIWAPSTDTQYF.

V is TRBV5-1 and J is TRBJ2-5; 12 bases align to TRBD2. The ends lost 3 bases at V and 3 bases at J; junction bases unmatched: 6. The V gene's germline CDR1 is SGHRS and CDR2 YFSETQ. There are 16 residues in the CDR3. The CDR3 sequence is CASSSLLAGGEETQYF. CDR3 in DNA: TGCGCCAGCAGCTCACTACTAGCGGGAGGTGAAGAGACCCAGTACTTC.

In this sample, this clonotype turned up a few times. The chain is built from TRBV28 and TRBJ2-2; 7 positions match TRBD1. The germline gives CDR1 MDHEN, CDR2 SYDVKM. The CDR3 is 15 residues long. With V trimmed by 6 bases and J by 3 bases, 7 bases remained unmatched. The CDR3 DNA is TGTGCCAGCAGCCGCTGGACAGGATACACCGGGGAGCTGTTTTTT. Translation gives CASSRWTGYTGELFF.